This section outlines one T cell receptor (beta chain) sequence together with its context. The cohort comprised adults aged roughly 18 to 95 years residing in about two dozen US areas. Which cohort a participant joined came from the clinical history participants gave. These data originate in a study of blood T cell repertoires in COVID-19. As for the study in general: The cDNA or gDNA used as material had been derived from T cells, B-cell-depleted T cells, or PBMCs.

Data came from immunoSEQ multiplex PCR; TCRdb stores just in-frame clones and leaves some out. The repertoire includes 300,000 to 350,000 clones, approximately 85% of them detected once, and roughly 2% sits in the top ten. Germline values: CDR1 LNHDA, CDR2 SQIVND (reference sequence). V was shortened by 6 bases and J by 1 base, with 18 bases between the two germline ends. The CDR3 is made up of 16 amino acids. This chain joins TRBV19 and TRBJ1-1; a weak D match, TRBD1 (6 bases). The receptor was isolated from a man aged 25-45 years who had recovered from COVID-19. Sequencing was performed on PBMCs or T cells enriched from blood (not recorded which). The CDR3 region is CASSVISGTPNTEAFF. The CDR3 DNA sequence: TGTGCCAGTAGCGTGATTTCCGGGACACCGAACACTGAAGCTTTCTTT. Full variable domain (rest looked up from reference TRBV19 and TRBJ1-1): DGGITQSPKYLFRKEGQNVTLSCEQNLNHDAMYWYRQDPGQGLRLIYYSQIVNDFQKGDIAEGYSVSREKKESFPLTVTSAQKNPTAFYLCASSVISGTPNTEAFFGQGTRLTVV.